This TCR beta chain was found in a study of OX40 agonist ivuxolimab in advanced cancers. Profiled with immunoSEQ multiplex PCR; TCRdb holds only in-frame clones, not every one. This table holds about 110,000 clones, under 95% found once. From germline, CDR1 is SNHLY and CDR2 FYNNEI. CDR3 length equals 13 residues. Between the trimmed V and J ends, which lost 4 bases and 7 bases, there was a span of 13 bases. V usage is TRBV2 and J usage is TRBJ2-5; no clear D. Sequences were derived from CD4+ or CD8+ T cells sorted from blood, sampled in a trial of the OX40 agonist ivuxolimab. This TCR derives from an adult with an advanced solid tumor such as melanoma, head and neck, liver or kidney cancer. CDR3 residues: CASSGQVPGTQYF. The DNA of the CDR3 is TGTGCCAGCAGTGGCCAGGTTCCAGGGACCCAGTACTTC. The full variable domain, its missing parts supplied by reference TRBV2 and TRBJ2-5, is EPEVTQTPSHQVTQMGQEVILRCVPISNHLYFYWYRQILGQKVEFLVSFYNNEISEKSEIFDDQFSVERPDGSNFTLKIRSTKLEDSAMYFCASSGQVPGTQYFGPGTRLLVL.